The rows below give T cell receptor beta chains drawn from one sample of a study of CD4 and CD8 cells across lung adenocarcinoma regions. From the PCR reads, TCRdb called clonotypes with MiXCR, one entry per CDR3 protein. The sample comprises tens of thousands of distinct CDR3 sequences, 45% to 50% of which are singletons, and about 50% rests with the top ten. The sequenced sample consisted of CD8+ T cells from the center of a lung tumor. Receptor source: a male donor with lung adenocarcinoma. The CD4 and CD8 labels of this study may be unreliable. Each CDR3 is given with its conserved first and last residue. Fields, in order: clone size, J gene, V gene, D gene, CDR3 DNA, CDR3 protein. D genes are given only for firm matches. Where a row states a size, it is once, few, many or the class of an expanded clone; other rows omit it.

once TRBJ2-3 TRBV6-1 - TGTGCCAGCAGGGGGCTGGGGGCCAAAGACATTCAGTATTTT CASRGLGAKDIQYF
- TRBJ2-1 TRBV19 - TGTGCCAGTAGTATAGAGCCTAGCGCAAATGAGCAGTTCTTC CASSIEPSANEQFF
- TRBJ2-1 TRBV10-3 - TGTGCCATCAGTGACCCAGGGGGAGGGAGCTCCTACAATGAGCAGTTCTTC CAISDPGGGSSYNEQFF
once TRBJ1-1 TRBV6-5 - TGTGCCAGCAGTTATCGAACAGTCGGTTACACTGAAGCTTTCTTT CASSYRTVGYTEAFF
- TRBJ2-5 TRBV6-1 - TGTGCCAGCAGGGGAAGGGGGGGCCGGGCCCCAGAGACCCAGTACTTC CASRGRGGRAPETQYF
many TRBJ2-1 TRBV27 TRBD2 TGTGCCAGCAGTCCCGGACTAGCGGGGACCTCCTACAATGAGCAGTTCTTC CASSPGLAGTSYNEQFF
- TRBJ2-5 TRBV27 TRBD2 TGTGCCAGCAGTTTAGGACCCGGGAGGGCAGGGACCCAGTACTTC CASSLGPGRAGTQYF
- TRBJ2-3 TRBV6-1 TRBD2 TGTGCCAGCAGCGGGGTAGCGGGGGGAGATGCGCAGTTCTTT CASSGVAGGDAQFF
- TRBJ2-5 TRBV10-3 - TGTGCCACGGGGGACGGGGGCCGTGACCAAGAGACCCAGTACTTC CATGDGGRDQETQYF
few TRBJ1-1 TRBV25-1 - TGTGCCAGCAGTGAGGGTCCTAACACTGAAGCTTTCTTT CASSEGPNTEAFF
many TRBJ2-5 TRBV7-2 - TGTGCCAGCAGCTTAATAGAGACCCAGTACTTC CASSLIETQYF